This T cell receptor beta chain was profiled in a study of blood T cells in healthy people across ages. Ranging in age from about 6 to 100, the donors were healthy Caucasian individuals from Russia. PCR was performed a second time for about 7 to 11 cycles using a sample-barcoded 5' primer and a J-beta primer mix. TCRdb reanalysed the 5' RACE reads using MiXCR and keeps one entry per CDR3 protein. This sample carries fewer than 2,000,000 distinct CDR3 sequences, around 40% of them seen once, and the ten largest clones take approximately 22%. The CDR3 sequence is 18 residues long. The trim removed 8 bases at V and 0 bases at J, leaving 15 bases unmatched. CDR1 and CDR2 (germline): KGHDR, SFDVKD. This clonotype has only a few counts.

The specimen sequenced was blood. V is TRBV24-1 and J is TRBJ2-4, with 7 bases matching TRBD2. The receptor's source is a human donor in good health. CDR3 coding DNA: TGTGCCACCAACGGCCGGACTAGTAGGTCCTTAGCCAAAAACATTCAGTACTTC. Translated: CATNGRTSRSLAKNIQYF.